This T cell receptor beta chain was observed in a study of immune heterogeneity within non-small cell lung tumors. General study results and limits: Identical dominant CDR3 beta clonotypes recurred across tumor sites within a patient, alongside site-unique high-frequency clones. Clonality of local T cells correlated moderately but significantly with local tumor mutational burden (R around 0.32).

This clonotype is medium-sized in the sample. Its antigen is unidentified. For the TCR beta CDR3, multiplex PCR with 32 V and 13 J primers performed the amplification. MiXCR, run by TCRdb on the multiplex PCR reads, gives a single entry per CDR3 protein. The table shows thousands of distinct CDR3 sequences, with approximately 30% occurring only once. At around 600 ng per sample, bulk tumor genomic DNA provided the template. Surgery yielded several widely spaced biopsies per primary tumor. Patients went through curative surgery, and their non-small cell lung cancer was untreated and newly diagnosed. Trimming took off 0 bases at V and 8 bases at J, with 5 bases between the two ends. From germline, CDR1 is LGHDT and CDR2 YNNKEL (reference sequence). The CDR3 has 13 residues.

The source of this sequence is a man aged 55-75 years with non-small cell lung cancer. Sequencing used lung tumor tissue. The chain links TRBV3-1 to TRBJ1-6; D remains unclear. The CDR3 DNA reads TGTGCCAGCAGCCAAGATCCCGATTCACCCCTCCACTTT. This gives the protein CASSQDPDSPLHF. Looking up the rest from reference TRBV3-1 and TRBJ1-6 gives the full variable domain: DTAVSQTPKYLVTQMGNDKSIKCEQNLGHDTMYWYKQDSKKFLKIMFSYNNKELIINETVPNRFSPKSPDKAHLNLHINSLELGDSAVYFCASSQDPDSPLHFGNGTRLTVT.